The following is a TCR beta chain sequence with its context. What it recognizes is unknown. The data derive from a study of cytomegalovirus exposure and HLA in healthy donors. Participants comprised healthy donors of bone marrow. Per the germline V gene, CDR1 is MNHEY and CDR2 is SMNVEV (reference sequence). Trimming pared 7 bases from V and 4 bases from J, leaving 13 bases between. The length of the CDR3 is 13 residues. Primers included in the PCR were 60 Vbeta and 13 Jbeta primers. Using immunoSEQ multiplex PCR, the repertoire was profiled, and TCRdb retains in-frame clones only, with some absent. The repertoire holds approximately 130,000 clones, with around 78% as singletons. Points from the study as a whole: It was shown in a later analysis that HLA-associated TCR beta chains were more clonally expanded than other, equally common chains.

Sequenced input: PBMCs. The rearrangement joins TRBV27 to TRBJ1-2; D ambiguous. This sequence was found in a middle-aged woman in good health and CMV-seronegative. CDR3 bases: TGTGCCAGCAACGGCCGGGGTAGCTATGGCTACACCTTC. Its translation is CASNGRGSYGYTF.